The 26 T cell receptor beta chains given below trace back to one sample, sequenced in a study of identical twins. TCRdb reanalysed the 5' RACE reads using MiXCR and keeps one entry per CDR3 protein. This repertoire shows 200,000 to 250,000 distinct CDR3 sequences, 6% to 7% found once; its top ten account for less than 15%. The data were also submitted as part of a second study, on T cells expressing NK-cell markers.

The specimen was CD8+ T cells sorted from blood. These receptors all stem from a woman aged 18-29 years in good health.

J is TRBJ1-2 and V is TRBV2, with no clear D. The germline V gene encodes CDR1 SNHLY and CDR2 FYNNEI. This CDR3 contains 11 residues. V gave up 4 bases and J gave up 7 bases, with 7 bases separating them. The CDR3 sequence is CASSGMSGYTF. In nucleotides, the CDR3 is TGTGCCAGCAGTGGTATGAGTGGCTACACCTTC.

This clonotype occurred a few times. The DNA for the CDR3 is TGTGCCAGCAGTCCCCGGACACGGGGGGACGAGCAGTACTTC. It encodes CASSPRTRGDEQYF. V is TRBV27 and J is TRBJ2-7; 7 bases map to TRBD2. Trimming cost V 5 bases and J 5 bases; bases outside gene matches: 9. There are 14 residues in the CDR3. Germline assignment: CDR1 MNHEY and CDR2 SMNVEV (reference sequence).

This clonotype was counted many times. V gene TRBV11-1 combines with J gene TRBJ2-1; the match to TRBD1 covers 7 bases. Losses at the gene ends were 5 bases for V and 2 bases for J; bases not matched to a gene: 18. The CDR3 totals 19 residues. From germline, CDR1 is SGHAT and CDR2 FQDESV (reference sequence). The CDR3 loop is CASSPGQSSLAGPYNEQFF. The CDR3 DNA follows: TGTGCCAGCAGCCCGGGACAGAGCTCCCTCGCCGGTCCCTACAATGAGCAGTTCTTC.

CDR3 in DNA: TGTGCCAGCAGTTACCGGGACAATTTTGGGGACACTGAAGCTTTCTTT. Protein sequence: CASSYRDNFGDTEAFF. J is TRBJ1-1 and V is TRBV6-5, with D tentatively TRBD1 (6 bases). V lost 2 bases to trimming and J lost 3 bases, with 16 bases between them. This CDR3 is built from 16 residues. CDR1 and CDR2 (germline): MNHEY, SVGAGI.

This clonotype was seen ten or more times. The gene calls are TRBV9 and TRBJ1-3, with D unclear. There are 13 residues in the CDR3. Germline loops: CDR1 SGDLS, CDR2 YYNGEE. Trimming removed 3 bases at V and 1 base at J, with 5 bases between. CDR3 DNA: TGTGCCAGCAGCGGCAAATCTGGAAACACCATATATTTT. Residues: CASSGKSGNTIYF.

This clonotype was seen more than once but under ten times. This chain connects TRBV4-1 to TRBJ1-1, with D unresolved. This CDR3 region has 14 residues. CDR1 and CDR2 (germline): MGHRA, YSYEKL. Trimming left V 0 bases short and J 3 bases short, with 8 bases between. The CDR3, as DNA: TGCGCCAGCAGCCAAGAGTCACGGCACACTGAAGCTTTCTTT. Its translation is CASSQESRHTEAFF.

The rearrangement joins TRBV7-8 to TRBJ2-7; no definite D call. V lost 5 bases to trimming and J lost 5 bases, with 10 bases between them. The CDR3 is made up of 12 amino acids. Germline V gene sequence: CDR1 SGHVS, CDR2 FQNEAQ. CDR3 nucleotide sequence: TGTGCCAGCAGCCCCCCCGAGGACGAGCAGTACTTC. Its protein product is CASSPPEDEQYF.

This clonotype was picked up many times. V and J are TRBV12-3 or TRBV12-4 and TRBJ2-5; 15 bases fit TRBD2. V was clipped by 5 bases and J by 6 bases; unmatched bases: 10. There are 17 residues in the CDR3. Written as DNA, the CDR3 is TGTGCCAGCAGTCATCACCCGGGACTAGCGGGAGGACAGACCCAGTACTTC. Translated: CASSHHPGLAGGQTQYF.

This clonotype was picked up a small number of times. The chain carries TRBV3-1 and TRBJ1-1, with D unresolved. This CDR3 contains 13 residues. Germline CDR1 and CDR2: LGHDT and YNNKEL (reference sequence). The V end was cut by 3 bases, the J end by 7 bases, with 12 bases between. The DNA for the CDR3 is TGTGCCAGCAGCCATCCCCAACTTGGTGAAGCTTTCTTT. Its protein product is CASSHPQLGEAFF.

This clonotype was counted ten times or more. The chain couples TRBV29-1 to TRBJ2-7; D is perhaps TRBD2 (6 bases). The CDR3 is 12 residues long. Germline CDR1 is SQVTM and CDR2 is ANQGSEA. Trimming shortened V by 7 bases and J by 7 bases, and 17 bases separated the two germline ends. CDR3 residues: CSGGDEGREQYF. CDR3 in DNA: TGCAGCGGCGGGGATGAGGGTCGGGAGCAGTACTTC.

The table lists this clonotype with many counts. CDR3 nucleotide sequence: TGCAGCGTTCAAGGCAGTCTGGACACAGATACGCAGTATTTT. It translates to CSVQGSLDTDTQYF. This chain links TRBV29-1 with TRBJ2-3, with unresolved D. CDR1 SQVTM and CDR2 ANQGSEA come from the germline V gene. V was pared by 5 bases and J by 2 bases, with 14 bases between. CDR3 length equals 14 residues.

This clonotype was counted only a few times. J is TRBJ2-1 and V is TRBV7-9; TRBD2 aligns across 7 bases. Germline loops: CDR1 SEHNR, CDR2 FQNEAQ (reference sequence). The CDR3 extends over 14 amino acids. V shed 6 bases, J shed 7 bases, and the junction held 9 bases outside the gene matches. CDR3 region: CASRPKRGYNEQFF. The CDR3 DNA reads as TGTGCCAGCAGGCCGAAGCGGGGTTATAATGAGCAGTTCTTC.

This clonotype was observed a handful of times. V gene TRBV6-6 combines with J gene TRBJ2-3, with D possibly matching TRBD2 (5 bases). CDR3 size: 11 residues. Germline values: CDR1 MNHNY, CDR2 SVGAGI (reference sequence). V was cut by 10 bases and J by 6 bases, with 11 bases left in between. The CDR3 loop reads CATLGVDTQYF. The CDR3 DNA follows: TGTGCCACCCTCGGGGTGGATACGCAGTATTTT.

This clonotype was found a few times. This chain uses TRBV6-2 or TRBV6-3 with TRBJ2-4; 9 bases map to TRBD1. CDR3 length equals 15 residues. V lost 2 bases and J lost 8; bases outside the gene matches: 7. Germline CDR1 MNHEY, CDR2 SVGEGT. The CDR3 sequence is CASSYLGQGYDIQYF. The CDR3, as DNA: TGTGCCAGCAGTTACCTGGGACAGGGTTACGACATTCAGTACTTC.

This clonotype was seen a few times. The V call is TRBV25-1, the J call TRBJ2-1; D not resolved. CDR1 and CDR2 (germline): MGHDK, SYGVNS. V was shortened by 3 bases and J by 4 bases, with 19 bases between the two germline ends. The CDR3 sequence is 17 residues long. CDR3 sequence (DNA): TGTGCCAGCAGTGACCGTTCATATTGCGCGATTTACAATGAGCAGTTCTTC. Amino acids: CASSDRSYCAIYNEQFF.

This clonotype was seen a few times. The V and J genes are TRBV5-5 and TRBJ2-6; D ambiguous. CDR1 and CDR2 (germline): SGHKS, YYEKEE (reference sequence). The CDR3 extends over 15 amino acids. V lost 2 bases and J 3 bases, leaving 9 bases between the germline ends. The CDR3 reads CASSFDVGGANVLTF. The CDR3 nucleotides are TGTGCCAGCAGCTTTGATGTGGGTGGGGCCAACGTCCTGACTTTC. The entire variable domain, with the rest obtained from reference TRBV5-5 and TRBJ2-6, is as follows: DAGVTQSPTHLIKTRGQQVTLRCSPISGHKSVSWYQQVLGQGPQFIFQYYEKEERGRGNFPDRFSARQFPNYSSELNVNALLLGDSALYLCASSFDVGGANVLTFGAGSRLTVL.

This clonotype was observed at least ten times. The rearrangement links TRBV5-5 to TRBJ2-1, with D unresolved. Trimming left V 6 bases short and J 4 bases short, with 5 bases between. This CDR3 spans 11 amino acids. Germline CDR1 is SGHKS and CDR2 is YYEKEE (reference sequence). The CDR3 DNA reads TGTGCCAGCACCGATTACAATGAGCAGTTCTTC. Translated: CASTDYNEQFF.

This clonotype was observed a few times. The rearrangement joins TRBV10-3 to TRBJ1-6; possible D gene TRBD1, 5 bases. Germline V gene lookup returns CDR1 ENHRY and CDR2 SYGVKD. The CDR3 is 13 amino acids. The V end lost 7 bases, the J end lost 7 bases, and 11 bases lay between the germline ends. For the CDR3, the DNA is TGTGCCATCAATGGGGACCAAAATTCACCCCTCCACTTT. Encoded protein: CAINGDQNSPLHF.

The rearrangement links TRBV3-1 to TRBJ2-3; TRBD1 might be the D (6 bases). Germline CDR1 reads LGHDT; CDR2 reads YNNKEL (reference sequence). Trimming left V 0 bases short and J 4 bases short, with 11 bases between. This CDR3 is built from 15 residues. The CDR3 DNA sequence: TGTGCCAGCAGCCAAGATGCGAACAGGGCAGATACGCAGTATTTT. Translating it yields CASSQDANRADTQYF.

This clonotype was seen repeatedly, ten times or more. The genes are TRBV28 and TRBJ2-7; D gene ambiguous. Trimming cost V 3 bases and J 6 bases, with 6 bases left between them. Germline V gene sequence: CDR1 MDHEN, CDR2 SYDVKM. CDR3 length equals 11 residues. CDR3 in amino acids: CASSFSREQYF. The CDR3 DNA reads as TGTGCCAGCAGTTTCTCCCGCGAGCAGTACTTC.

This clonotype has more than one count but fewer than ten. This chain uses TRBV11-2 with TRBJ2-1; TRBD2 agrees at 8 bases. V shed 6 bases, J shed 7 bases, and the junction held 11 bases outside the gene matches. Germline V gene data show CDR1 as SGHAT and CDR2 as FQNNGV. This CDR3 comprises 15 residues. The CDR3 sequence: CASSPLGGGSNEQFF. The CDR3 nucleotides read TGTGCCAGCAGTCCACTCGGGGGGGGGTCGAATGAGCAGTTCTTC. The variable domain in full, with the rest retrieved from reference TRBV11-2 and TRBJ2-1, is EAGVAQSPRYKIIEKRQSVAFWCNPISGHATLYWYQQILGQGPKLLIQFQNNGVVDDSQLPKDRFSAERLKGVDSTLKIQPAKLEDSAVYLCASSPLGGGSNEQFFGPGTRLTVL.

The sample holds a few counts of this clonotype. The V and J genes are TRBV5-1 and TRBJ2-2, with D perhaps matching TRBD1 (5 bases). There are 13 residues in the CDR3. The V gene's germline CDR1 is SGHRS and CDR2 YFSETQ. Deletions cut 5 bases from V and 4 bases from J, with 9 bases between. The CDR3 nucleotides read TGCGCCAGCAGGTACGACAGCACCGGGGAGCTGTTTTTT. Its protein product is CASRYDSTGELFF. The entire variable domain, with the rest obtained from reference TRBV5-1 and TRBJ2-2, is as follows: KAGVTQTPRYLIKTRGQQVTLSCSPISGHRSVSWYQQTPGQGLQFLFEYFSETQRNKGNFPGRFSGRQFSNSRSEMNVSTLELGDSALYLCASRYDSTGELFFGEGSRLTVL.

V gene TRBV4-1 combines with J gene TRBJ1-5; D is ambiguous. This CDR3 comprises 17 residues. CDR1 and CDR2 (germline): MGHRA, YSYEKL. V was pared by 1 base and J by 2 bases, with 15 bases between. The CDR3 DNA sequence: TGCGCCAGCAGCCAAGTCCTTCTGGGTAACGGCAATCAGCCCCAGCATTTT. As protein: CASSQVLLGNGNQPQHF.

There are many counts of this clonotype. CDR3 in amino acids: CASRTLDRGSLNEQFF. The CDR3 nucleotides read TGTGCCAGCAGAACCTTGGACAGGGGATCCCTCAATGAGCAGTTCTTC. The V and J genes are TRBV11-2 and TRBJ2-1; TRBD1 aligns across 9 bases. Trimming removed 6 bases from V and 6 bases from J; junction bases left unmatched: 12. Germline V lookup: CDR1 SGHAT, CDR2 FQNNGV. The CDR3 sequence is 16 residues long.

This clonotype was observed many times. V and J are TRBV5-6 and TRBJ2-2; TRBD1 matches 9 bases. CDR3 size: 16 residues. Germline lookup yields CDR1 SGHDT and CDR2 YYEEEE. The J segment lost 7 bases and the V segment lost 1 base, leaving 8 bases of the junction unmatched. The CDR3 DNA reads TGTGCCAGCAGCTTGCGTGGACAGGGGATCGGCGGGGAGCTGTTTTTT. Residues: CASSLRGQGIGGELFF.

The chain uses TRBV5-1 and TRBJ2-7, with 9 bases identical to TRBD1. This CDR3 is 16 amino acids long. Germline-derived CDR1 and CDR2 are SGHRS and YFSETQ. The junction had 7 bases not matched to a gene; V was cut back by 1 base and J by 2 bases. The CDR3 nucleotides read TGCGCCAGCAGCTTGACGGGACAGGGTAGTCCCTACGAGCAGTACTTC. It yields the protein CASSLTGQGSPYEQYF.